This is a list of T cell receptor beta chains from one sample in a study of blood T cell repertoires in COVID-19. Measured with immunoSEQ multiplex PCR; TCRdb has only the in-frame clones, and not every one. This table holds around 160,000 clones, more than 75% found once. Sequenced input: PBMCs or T cells enriched from blood (not recorded which). Receptor source: a man aged 35 to 55 who had recovered from COVID-19. The CDR3 runs from the conserved cysteine through the conserved F or W. A D gene is named only where the DNA matches it firmly. Rows give clone size only sometimes, using once, few, many, or a class for an expanded clone.

J gene | clone size | D gene | V gene | CDR3 protein | CDR3 DNA
TRBJ2-3 | NA | NA | TRBV5-6 | CASSSSYRTTQYF | TGTGCCAGCAGCTCCTCTTACAGGACAACGCAGTATTTT
TRBJ2-1 | NA | TRBD2 | TRBV18 | CASRTNGLAGVPFFF | TGTGCCAGCCGTACTAACGGACTAGCCGGGGTTCCTTTTTTCTTC
TRBJ1-4 | NA | TRBD1 | TRBV15 | CATSRGRDRGNEKLFF | TGTGCCACCAGCAGAGGCCGAGACAGGGGGAATGAAAAACTGTTTTTT
TRBJ2-6 | once | NA | TRBV6-1 | CASSVSRAHSGANVLTF | TGTGCCAGCAGTGTGTCCAGGGCTCACTCTGGGGCCAACGTCCTGACTTTC
TRBJ1-5 | NA | TRBD1 | TRBV5-1 | CASSLTGGDQPQHF | TGCGCCAGCAGCTTGACAGGGGGGGATCAGCCCCAGCATTTT
TRBJ1-6 | NA | TRBD1 | TRBV5-1 | CASSRWTGRDSPLHF | TGCGCCAGCAGCCGTTGGACAGGGAGGGATTCACCCCTCCACTTT
TRBJ2-1 | NA | NA | TRBV29-1 | CSVEERGNEQFF | TGCAGCGTTGAAGAACGGGGGAATGAGCAGTTCTTC
TRBJ1-2 | NA | TRBD1 | TRBV19 | CASSLRPDRGNYGYTF | TGTGCCAGTAGTCTCCGCCCGGACAGGGGTAACTATGGCTACACCTTC
TRBJ1-5 | NA | NA | TRBV6-5 | CASSYGGNQPQHF | TGTGCCAGCAGTTACGGGGGCAACCAGCCCCAGCATTTT
TRBJ1-4 | NA | TRBD1 | TRBV15 | CATSRDRNLGQGNEKLFF | TGTGCCACCAGCAGAGATAGAAATCTAGGACAGGGAAATGAAAAACTGTTTTTT
TRBJ1-3 | NA | NA | TRBV11-1 | CASSPTVYGNTIYF | TGTGCCAGCAGCCCGACAGTTTACGGAAACACCATATATTTT
TRBJ1-1 | NA | NA | TRBV21-1 | CASSKAGLPRGVNTEAFF | TGTGCCAGCAGCAAAGCGGGACTCCCCAGGGGGGTGAACACTGAAGCTTTCTTT
TRBJ1-6 | NA | NA | TRBV7-8 | CASTHSLPTAYNSPLHF | TGTGCCAGCACACACAGCCTACCGACAGCCTATAATTCACCCCTCCACTTT
TRBJ1-1 | NA | NA | TRBV19 | CASRSLQMNTEAFF | TGTGCCAGTAGGTCTTTACAAATGAACACTGAAGCTTTCTTT
TRBJ2-7 | NA | NA | TRBV6-5 | CASSPLGEGDYEQYF | TGTGCCAGCAGTCCCCTCGGTGAGGGCGACTACGAGCAGTACTTC
TRBJ2-2 | NA | NA | TRBV19 | CASSATSNTGELFF | TGTGCCAGTAGCGCGACTTCGAACACCGGGGAGCTGTTTTTT
TRBJ2-6 | NA | TRBD1 | TRBV15 | CATSRGTGFDRSGANVLTF | TGTGCCACCAGCAGGGGGACAGGGTTTGACCGCTCTGGGGCCAACGTCCTGACTTTC
TRBJ2-1 | NA | TRBD2 | TRBV2 | CASREGGGGLYNEQFF | TGTGCCAGCCGAGAGGGCGGGGGGGGATTATACAATGAGCAGTTCTTC
TRBJ1-1 | NA | NA | TRBV5-4 | CASSFQVGTEAFF | TGTGCCAGCAGCTTTCAGGTGGGCACTGAAGCTTTCTTT
TRBJ2-3 | NA | TRBD2 | TRBV7-2 | CASSSISGGENTDTQYF | TGTGCCAGCAGTTCGATTAGCGGGGGGGAAAACACAGATACGCAGTATTTT
TRBJ1-5 | NA | NA | TRBV9 | CASSVGGNGNQPQHF | TGTGCCAGCAGCGTTGGGGGGAATGGCAATCAGCCCCAGCATTTT
TRBJ2-2 | few | NA | TRBV30 | CAWSFLGANTGELFF | TGTGCCTGGAGTTTCTTGGGCGCGAACACCGGGGAGCTGTTTTTT
TRBJ1-2 | NA | TRBD1 | TRBV7-3 | CASTRPGTGGRLNYGYTF | TGTGCCAGCACCCGCCCCGGGACAGGGGGCCGACTTAACTATGGCTACACCTTC
TRBJ2-2 | NA | NA | TRBV11-3 | CASSLDLTGELFF | TGTGCCAGCAGCTTAGATCTTACCGGGGAGCTGTTTTTT
TRBJ1-1 | NA | TRBD1 | TRBV6-6 | CASSYPDRAKTEAFF | TGTGCCAGCAGTTACCCTGACAGGGCCAAGACTGAAGCTTTCTTT
TRBJ2-2 | NA | NA | TRBV7-3 | CASSLEGQGTGELFF | TGTGCCAGCAGCTTGGAGGGGCAGGGCACCGGGGAGCTGTTTTTT
TRBJ2-5 | NA | NA | TRBV6-5 | CASTQDGGRKTQYF | TGTGCCAGCACCCAAGACGGGGGTAGGAAGACCCAGTACTTC
TRBJ1-3 | NA | NA | TRBV7-9 | CASSSRYLGRTSSGNTIYF | TGTGCCAGCAGCTCACGATACTTAGGACGGACAAGCTCTGGAAACACCATATATTTT
TRBJ1-6 | NA | TRBD1 | TRBV20-1 | CSASRGDRAINSPLHF | TGCAGTGCTAGTCGCGGGGACAGGGCAATTAATTCACCCCTCCACTTT
TRBJ2-3 | NA | TRBD1 | TRBV9 | CASGRDRGTDTQYF | TGTGCCAGCGGGCGGGACAGGGGCACAGATACGCAGTATTTT
TRBJ2-2 | NA | TRBD2 | TRBV11-2 | CASSLVFAGGPGELFF | TGTGCCAGCAGCTTAGTGTTCGCGGGGGGGCCCGGGGAGCTGTTTTTT
TRBJ1-2 | NA | NA | TRBV6-1 | CASSEAGDATYGYTF | TGTGCCAGCAGTGAGGCAGGGGACGCTACTTATGGCTACACCTTC
TRBJ2-1 | NA | NA | TRBV5-5 | CASSLDFQGHNEQFF | TGTGCCAGCAGCTTAGATTTCCAGGGCCACAATGAGCAGTTCTTC
TRBJ1-1 | NA | TRBD1 | TRBV5-1 | CASSVQEGARTEAFF | TGCGCCAGCAGCGTTCAAGAGGGGGCGCGGACTGAAGCTTTCTTT
TRBJ2-3 | NA | TRBD2 | TRBV9 | CASSVGPAGGQDTQYF | TGTGCCAGCAGCGTAGGGCCAGCGGGGGGGCAAGATACGCAGTATTTT
TRBJ2-7 | NA | NA | TRBV6-5 | CASSYTGTTYEQYF | TGTGCCAGCAGTTACACAGGAACCACCTACGAGCAGTACTTC
TRBJ2-7 | NA | NA | TRBV6-5 | CASSSGGYEQYF | TGTGCCAGCAGTTCTGGAGGATACGAGCAGTACTTC
TRBJ1-2 | NA | TRBD1 | TRBV6-5 | CASSRGTGSGYTF | TGTGCCAGCAGTAGAGGGACAGGTAGCGGCTACACCTTC
TRBJ2-1 | NA | NA | TRBV24-1 | CATSDAASGGSNEQFF | TGTGCCACCAGTGATGCAGCTAGTGGGGGGTCGAATGAGCAGTTCTTC
TRBJ1-2 | few | NA | TRBV9 | CASSVDGGYGYTF | TGTGCCAGCAGCGTCGACGGAGGCTATGGCTACACCTTC
TRBJ2-3 | NA | NA | TRBV10-3 | CAISGGGLGQDTQYF | TGTGCCATCAGTGGGGGGGGGCTAGGTCAAGATACGCAGTATTTT
TRBJ2-3 | NA | TRBD1 | TRBV27 | CASSPGGTQYF | TGTGCCAGCAGCCCAGGGGGAACGCAGTATTTT
TRBJ1-1 | NA | NA | TRBV5-6 | CASSLGFGGTEAFF | TGTGCCAGCAGCTTGGGGTTCGGGGGAACTGAAGCTTTCTTT
TRBJ1-1 | NA | NA | TRBV5-1 | CASGSGQPSREAFF | TGCGCCAGCGGCTCTGGACAGCCAAGCCGCGAAGCTTTCTTT
TRBJ2-5 | NA | TRBD2 | TRBV28 | CASSLRVWREETQYF | TGTGCCAGCAGTTTAAGGGTATGGCGGGAGGAGACCCAGTACTTC
TRBJ2-1 | NA | TRBD2 | TRBV6-4 | CASSREASGGDEQFF | TGTGCCAGCAGCCGGGAGGCTAGCGGGGGTGATGAGCAGTTCTTC
TRBJ2-2 | NA | NA | TRBV18 | CASSPPGRAQAGELFF | TGTGCCAGCTCACCACCCGGCCGAGCCCAGGCTGGGGAGCTGTTTTTT
TRBJ1-4 | NA | TRBD1 | TRBV19 | CASNRGQGGGEKLFF | TGTGCCAGTAATCGAGGACAGGGAGGCGGTGAAAAACTGTTTTTT
TRBJ1-2 | once | TRBD1 | TRBV4-1 | CASSQEGQGDYGYTF | TGCGCCAGCAGCCAAGAAGGACAGGGCGACTATGGCTACACCTTC
TRBJ1-3 | NA | NA | TRBV25-1 | CASSYSARAAGNTIYF | TGTGCCAGCAGCTACAGCGCCAGGGCGGCTGGAAACACCATATATTTT
TRBJ1-5 | NA | TRBD1 | TRBV6-1 | CASSEAGQGAFTKKHF | TGTGCCAGCAGTGAAGCGGGACAGGGGGCTTTTACGAAGAAGCATTTT
TRBJ1-5 | NA | NA | TRBV2 | CASSEGGRKSNQPQHF | TGTGCCAGCAGTGAAGGGGGGCGAAAGAGCAATCAGCCCCAGCATTTT
TRBJ1-1 | NA | NA | TRBV19 | CASFDMVNMNTEAFF | TGTGCCAGTTTTGATATGGTGAACATGAACACTGAAGCTTTCTTT
TRBJ1-4 | NA | NA | TRBV2 | CASSDRATNEKLFF | TGTGCCAGCAGTGATAGAGCAACTAATGAAAAACTGTTTTTT